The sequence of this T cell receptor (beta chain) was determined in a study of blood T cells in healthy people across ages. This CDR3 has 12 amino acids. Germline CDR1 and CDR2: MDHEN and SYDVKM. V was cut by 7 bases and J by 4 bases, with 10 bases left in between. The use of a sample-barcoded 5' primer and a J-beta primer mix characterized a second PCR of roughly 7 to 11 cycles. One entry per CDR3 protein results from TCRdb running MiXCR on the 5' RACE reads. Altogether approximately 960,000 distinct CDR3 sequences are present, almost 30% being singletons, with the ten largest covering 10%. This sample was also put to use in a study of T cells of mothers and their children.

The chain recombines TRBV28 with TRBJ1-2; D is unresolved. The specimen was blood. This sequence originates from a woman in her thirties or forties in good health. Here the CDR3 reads CASKGSTYGYTF. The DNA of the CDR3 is TGTGCCAGCAAGGGCAGTACCTATGGCTACACCTTC.